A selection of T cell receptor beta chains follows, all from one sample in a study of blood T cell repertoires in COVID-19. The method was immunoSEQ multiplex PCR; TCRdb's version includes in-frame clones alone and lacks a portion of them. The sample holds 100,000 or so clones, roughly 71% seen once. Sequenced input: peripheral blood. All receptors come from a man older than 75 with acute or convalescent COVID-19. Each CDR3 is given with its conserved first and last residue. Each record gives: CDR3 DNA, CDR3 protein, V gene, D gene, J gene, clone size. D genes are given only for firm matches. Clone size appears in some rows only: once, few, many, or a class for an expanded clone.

cdr3_nt: TGTGCCAGCAGTGAAGCCGGGAGGGGTCGCTACGAGCAGTACTTC
cdr3_aa: CASSEAGRGRYEQYF
v_call: TRBV6-1
d_call: TRBD2
j_call: TRBJ2-7
clone_size: -

cdr3_nt: TGTGCCAGCAAGACCGGGACAGCCAATCAGCCCCAGCATTTT
cdr3_aa: CASKTGTANQPQHF
v_call: TRBV2
d_call: TRBD1
j_call: TRBJ1-5
clone_size: -

cdr3_nt: TGTGCCAGCAGTGAGTGGGACAGGGCCTACGAGCAGTACTTC
cdr3_aa: CASSEWDRAYEQYF
v_call: TRBV6-1
d_call: TRBD1
j_call: TRBJ2-7
clone_size: -

cdr3_nt: TGTGCCAGCAGCCGGGGGGACAGGGGGTCCTCTGGGGCCAACGTCCTGACTTTC
cdr3_aa: CASSRGDRGSSGANVLTF
v_call: TRBV3-1/TRBV3-2
d_call: TRBD1
j_call: TRBJ2-6
clone_size: -

cdr3_nt: TGCGCCAGCAGCCAAGAATCGACAGCTGGAAACACCATATATTTT
cdr3_aa: CASSQESTAGNTIYF
v_call: TRBV4-1
d_call: -
j_call: TRBJ1-3
clone_size: -

cdr3_nt: TGTGCCACCACCGTCGCGGGAAAACTGTTTTTT
cdr3_aa: CATTVAGKLFF
v_call: TRBV25-1
d_call: -
j_call: TRBJ1-4
clone_size: -

cdr3_nt: TGTGCCAGCGCGGACATGAACACTGAAGCTTTCTTT
cdr3_aa: CASADMNTEAFF
v_call: TRBV2
d_call: -
j_call: TRBJ1-1
clone_size: -

cdr3_nt: TGCAGCGTTGAGGGCCGGTTCTTC
cdr3_aa: CSVEGRFF
v_call: TRBV29-1
d_call: -
j_call: TRBJ2-1
clone_size: few

cdr3_nt: TGTGCCAGTACCCTAAGGTTAGCGTTATACAATGAGCAGTTCTTC
cdr3_aa: CASTLRLALYNEQFF
v_call: TRBV19
d_call: -
j_call: TRBJ2-1
clone_size: -

cdr3_nt: TGTGCCAGCAGCCAAACCCCCCCGACTAGCGGGAACACCGGGGAGCTGTTTTTT
cdr3_aa: CASSQTPPTSGNTGELFF
v_call: TRBV3-1/TRBV3-2
d_call: TRBD2
j_call: TRBJ2-2
clone_size: few

cdr3_nt: TGTGCCAGTAGTTCTGAGACGCGGGCCACCGGGGAGCTGTTTTTT
cdr3_aa: CASSSETRATGELFF
v_call: TRBV19
d_call: -
j_call: TRBJ2-2
clone_size: -

cdr3_nt: TGTGCCAGCACCTCAAAGGGGGAAACTGAAGCTTTCTTT
cdr3_aa: CASTSKGETEAFF
v_call: TRBV2
d_call: -
j_call: TRBJ1-1
clone_size: -

cdr3_nt: TGCGCCAGCAGCTGGGGGGATACTAGCGGGAGAGGCAATGAGCAGTTCTTC
cdr3_aa: CASSWGDTSGRGNEQFF
v_call: TRBV5-1
d_call: TRBD2
j_call: TRBJ2-1
clone_size: -

cdr3_nt: TGTGCCAGTAGTATAAGAGGGACAGGGGCCGGTGAGCAGTTCTTC
cdr3_aa: CASSIRGTGAGEQFF
v_call: TRBV19
d_call: TRBD1
j_call: TRBJ2-1
clone_size: -

cdr3_nt: TGTGCCAGCAGCTTAGCGGGGTCTGCGGGCGAGCAGTACTTC
cdr3_aa: CASSLAGSAGEQYF
v_call: TRBV7-2
d_call: -
j_call: TRBJ2-7
clone_size: -

cdr3_nt: TGTGCCAGCACTGGAGGGAGCCCCGGGGAGCTGTTTTTT
cdr3_aa: CASTGGSPGELFF
v_call: TRBV25-1
d_call: -
j_call: TRBJ2-2
clone_size: -

cdr3_nt: TGTGCCAGCAGTTCGGACAGTGAAGAGACCCAGTACTTC
cdr3_aa: CASSSDSEETQYF
v_call: TRBV12-3/TRBV12-4
d_call: -
j_call: TRBJ2-5
clone_size: once

cdr3_nt: TGTGCCAGCAACCGGTCCTACGAGCAGTACTTC
cdr3_aa: CASNRSYEQYF
v_call: TRBV21-1
d_call: -
j_call: TRBJ2-7
clone_size: -

cdr3_nt: TGTGCCAGCAGCCTGGCACAGGGGCTAAATTCACCCCTCCACTTT
cdr3_aa: CASSLAQGLNSPLHF
v_call: TRBV7-9
d_call: TRBD1
j_call: TRBJ1-6
clone_size: few

cdr3_nt: TGTGCCAGTAGTCGTGGGCGTTCTTCCTACGAGCAGTACTTC
cdr3_aa: CASSRGRSSYEQYF
v_call: TRBV19
d_call: -
j_call: TRBJ2-7
clone_size: -

cdr3_nt: TGTGCCAGCAGCTTAGCGGACTTTTCCTACGAGCAGTACTTC
cdr3_aa: CASSLADFSYEQYF
v_call: TRBV7-2
d_call: -
j_call: TRBJ2-7
clone_size: -

cdr3_nt: TGTGCCAGCATGGGCCGGCTTGTATACGAGCAGTACTTC
cdr3_aa: CASMGRLVYEQYF
v_call: TRBV28
d_call: -
j_call: TRBJ2-7
clone_size: -

cdr3_nt: TGTGCCAGCAGCTTAGCCCTCGCGTTAGAGACCCAGTACTTC
cdr3_aa: CASSLALALETQYF
v_call: TRBV11-2
d_call: -
j_call: TRBJ2-5
clone_size: -

cdr3_nt: TGTGCCAGCAGTTCCATTCTTCGACTCCAACAGGACTCCTACGAGCAGTACTTC
cdr3_aa: CASSSILRLQQDSYEQYF
v_call: TRBV27
d_call: -
j_call: TRBJ2-7
clone_size: -

cdr3_nt: TGTGCCAGCAGCGAGGGGGCCGGGGAGACCCAGTACTTC
cdr3_aa: CASSEGAGETQYF
v_call: TRBV7-3
d_call: TRBD1
j_call: TRBJ2-5
clone_size: -

cdr3_nt: TGTGCCAGCTCACCACGACAAAATCCCTACAATGAGCAGTTCTTC
cdr3_aa: CASSPRQNPYNEQFF
v_call: TRBV18
d_call: -
j_call: TRBJ2-1
clone_size: few

cdr3_nt: TGCGCCAGCAGTCAAGTAGGGGGCCGAGAGACCCAGTACTTC
cdr3_aa: CASSQVGGRETQYF
v_call: TRBV23-1
d_call: TRBD1
j_call: TRBJ2-5
clone_size: -

cdr3_nt: TGTGCCAGCAACCTCCTCCGGACTAGCGGGAAGGCAGAGACCCAGTACTTC
cdr3_aa: CASNLLRTSGKAETQYF
v_call: TRBV3-1/TRBV3-2
d_call: TRBD2
j_call: TRBJ2-5
clone_size: -

cdr3_nt: TGCGCCAGCAGCTTGGGACAGGTTTCTACCTACGAGCAGTACTTC
cdr3_aa: CASSLGQVSTYEQYF
v_call: TRBV5-1
d_call: -
j_call: TRBJ2-7
clone_size: once

cdr3_nt: TGTGCCAGCAGCAAAAAGGGGCTGGACACCAGTAATCAGCCCCAGCATTTT
cdr3_aa: CASSKKGLDTSNQPQHF
v_call: TRBV21-1
d_call: -
j_call: TRBJ1-5
clone_size: -

cdr3_nt: TGTGCCAGCTCAAGGCTAGCGGTCTACGAGCAGTACTTC
cdr3_aa: CASSRLAVYEQYF
v_call: TRBV5-6
d_call: TRBD2
j_call: TRBJ2-7
clone_size: -

cdr3_nt: TGTGCCAGCAGTCTACAGGGTTATAGCAATCAGCCCCAGCATTTT
cdr3_aa: CASSLQGYSNQPQHF
v_call: TRBV6-5
d_call: -
j_call: TRBJ1-5
clone_size: -

cdr3_nt: TGTGCCACCTCAAGGGAGGCCCGGGCAGATACGCAGTATTTT
cdr3_aa: CATSREARADTQYF
v_call: TRBV2
d_call: -
j_call: TRBJ2-3
clone_size: -

cdr3_nt: TGTGCCAGCAACTCCCTAGCCGTGGGCACCGGGGAGCTGTTTTTT
cdr3_aa: CASNSLAVGTGELFF
v_call: TRBV6-5
d_call: -
j_call: TRBJ2-2
clone_size: -

cdr3_nt: TGTGCCACGTCACAGGGCGGGCGGACCAGCTCCTACAATGAGCAGTTCTTC
cdr3_aa: CATSQGGRTSSYNEQFF
v_call: TRBV10-3
d_call: -
j_call: TRBJ2-1
clone_size: few

cdr3_nt: TGTGCCAGCACCCAGAGCGGGGAGTACTATGGCTACACCTTC
cdr3_aa: CASTQSGEYYGYTF
v_call: TRBV6-5
d_call: -
j_call: TRBJ1-2
clone_size: -

cdr3_nt: TGTGCCAGCAGCTTGTGGACTAGCGGCACAGATACGCAGTATTTT
cdr3_aa: CASSLWTSGTDTQYF
v_call: TRBV5-5
d_call: TRBD2
j_call: TRBJ2-3
clone_size: few

cdr3_nt: TGCGCCAGCAGCTTGGCCTCATCGGCTAGCGGGATGATCGAGCAGTTCTTC
cdr3_aa: CASSLASSASGMIEQFF
v_call: TRBV5-1
d_call: TRBD2
j_call: TRBJ2-1
clone_size: -

cdr3_nt: TGTGCCAGCAACAGACAGGGCAACACCGGGGAGCTGTTTTTT
cdr3_aa: CASNRQGNTGELFF
v_call: TRBV11-2
d_call: TRBD1
j_call: TRBJ2-2
clone_size: -

cdr3_nt: TGTGCCAGCAGCCCGACAGGGCTTAATCAGCCCCAGCATTTT
cdr3_aa: CASSPTGLNQPQHF
v_call: TRBV7-8
d_call: TRBD1
j_call: TRBJ1-5
clone_size: many

cdr3_nt: TGTGCCAGCAGCGTAGGTACTCATCCCCTCGAGCAGTACTTC
cdr3_aa: CASSVGTHPLEQYF
v_call: TRBV9
d_call: -
j_call: TRBJ2-7
clone_size: few

cdr3_nt: TGTGCCAGCAGCCAAGGAGCGCAGCTTGGCTACACCTTC
cdr3_aa: CASSQGAQLGYTF
v_call: TRBV4-2
d_call: -
j_call: TRBJ1-2
clone_size: -

cdr3_nt: TGTGCCACGACCAGGGGCACTGAAGCTTTCTTT
cdr3_aa: CATTRGTEAFF
v_call: TRBV28
d_call: -
j_call: TRBJ1-1
clone_size: -

cdr3_nt: TGCGCCAGCAGCTTGGGGACTTACAATGGGCAGTTCTTC
cdr3_aa: CASSLGTYNGQFF
v_call: TRBV5-1
d_call: -
j_call: TRBJ2-1
clone_size: -

cdr3_nt: TGCGCCAGCAGCCAAGACCCCCTGACAGGAACTCTTTCTAACTATGGCTACACCTTC
cdr3_aa: CASSQDPLTGTLSNYGYTF
v_call: TRBV4-3
d_call: -
j_call: TRBJ1-2
clone_size: once

cdr3_nt: TGCAGCGTTGCACTAGCGGGCCGTAGCTCCTACAATGAGCAGTTCTTC
cdr3_aa: CSVALAGRSSYNEQFF
v_call: TRBV29-1
d_call: TRBD2
j_call: TRBJ2-1
clone_size: few

cdr3_nt: TGTGCCAGCAGCCTTAGGGACTCTGGCTACACCTTC
cdr3_aa: CASSLRDSGYTF
v_call: TRBV6-2/TRBV6-3
d_call: -
j_call: TRBJ1-2
clone_size: -

cdr3_nt: TGTGCCAGCAGCTTGGCCGCAGGTGGGGCCAGTGAAAAACTGTTTTTT
cdr3_aa: CASSLAAGGASEKLFF
v_call: TRBV5-5
d_call: -
j_call: TRBJ1-4
clone_size: once

cdr3_nt: TGTGCCAGCAGTTACTCGAGTGAAGCTTTCTTT
cdr3_aa: CASSYSSEAFF
v_call: TRBV6-5
d_call: -
j_call: TRBJ1-1
clone_size: few

cdr3_nt: TGTGCCAGCAGCTTAGGAAGCGGGAGCAATACAAGGGCATACAATGAGCAGTTCTTC
cdr3_aa: CASSLGSGSNTRAYNEQFF
v_call: TRBV7-8
d_call: TRBD2
j_call: TRBJ2-1
clone_size: few

cdr3_nt: TGTGCCAGCAGCCAACAGTCTGGCGGGGCGGGGACCCAGTACTTC
cdr3_aa: CASSQQSGGAGTQYF
v_call: TRBV3-1/TRBV3-2
d_call: -
j_call: TRBJ2-5
clone_size: -

cdr3_nt: TGTGCCAGCAGTTACTCGACAGGCTCTGGCTACACCTTC
cdr3_aa: CASSYSTGSGYTF
v_call: TRBV6-2/TRBV6-3
d_call: -
j_call: TRBJ1-2
clone_size: -

cdr3_nt: TGTGCCAGTGCTCGGGACACCCCTTACAATGAGCAGTTCTTC
cdr3_aa: CASARDTPYNEQFF
v_call: TRBV2
d_call: -
j_call: TRBJ2-1
clone_size: -

cdr3_nt: TGTGCCAGCAGCCGTACGAGCTCCTATAATTCACCCCTCCACTTT
cdr3_aa: CASSRTSSYNSPLHF
v_call: TRBV5-4
d_call: -
j_call: TRBJ1-6
clone_size: -

cdr3_nt: TGTGCCAGCAGCCTATACCCCGACAGGGATGCTGAAGCTTTCTTT
cdr3_aa: CASSLYPDRDAEAFF
v_call: TRBV6-2/TRBV6-3
d_call: TRBD1
j_call: TRBJ1-1
clone_size: -

cdr3_nt: TGCGCCAGCAGCTTGGGTTTGGAGGGAGGGGGCTACGAGCAGTACTTC
cdr3_aa: CASSLGLEGGGYEQYF
v_call: TRBV5-1
d_call: -
j_call: TRBJ2-7
clone_size: -

cdr3_nt: TGTGCCAGCAGTGATTGGGGAAACAGGGGGCGCACAGATACGCAGTATTTT
cdr3_aa: CASSDWGNRGRTDTQYF
v_call: TRBV25-1
d_call: TRBD1
j_call: TRBJ2-3
clone_size: -

cdr3_nt: TGTGCCAGCAGTTTTGGGCCAATCGGAAAACTGTTTTTT
cdr3_aa: CASSFGPIGKLFF
v_call: TRBV6-2/TRBV6-3
d_call: -
j_call: TRBJ1-4
clone_size: -

cdr3_nt: TGTGCCATCAGTGAGAACCCCGGGACATTGACGCAGTATTTT
cdr3_aa: CAISENPGTLTQYF
v_call: TRBV10-3
d_call: -
j_call: TRBJ2-3
clone_size: -